The present T cell receptor (beta chain) was sequenced within a study of cytomegalovirus exposure and HLA in healthy donors. On this clone itself: Germline and junction disagree at one end, which may indicate a read error.

Researchers ran the PCR with 60 Vbeta and 13 Jbeta primers. Repertoires were generated with immunoSEQ multiplex PCR, while TCRdb's copy carries only in-frame clones and drops some. This table has about 200,000 clones, roughly 80% appearing once. CDR3 length: 17 amino acids. Per the germline V gene, CDR1 is SSHAT and CDR2 is FNYEAQ (reference sequence). This TCR was sampled from a male donor in good health and CMV-seropositive. Material for sequencing was PBMCs. This chain joins TRBV7-7 and TRBJ2-6; D gene ambiguous. The CDR3 DNA sequence: TGTGCTAGCAGCCCCCTAACAGATACATCTGGGGCCAACGTCCTGACTTTC. This gives the protein CASSPLTDTSGANVLTF.